The T cell receptor beta chain described here comes from a study of spatial heterogeneity in lung cancer. The wider study: Taken at a median of around 22 months after resection, follow-up PBMC samples underwent sequencing when available. General study points: Expanded tumor TCRs that were ubiquitous appeared in blood more at resection than follow-up.

Specified time point: blood at routine non-recurrence follow-up after resection. Material for sequencing was whole RNA from tumor, nontumor lung or frozen PBMC, left unsorted. The CDR3 runs 13 residues. Germline V gene sequence: CDR1 LGHDT, CDR2 YNNKEL (reference sequence). V gave up 2 bases and J gave up 4 bases, with 8 bases separating them. TCR cDNA molecules each had a unique molecular identifier. TCRdb analysed the 5' RACE reads with MiXCR anew, one entry per CDR3 protein. The sample has 25,000 to 30,000 distinct CDR3 sequences; 5.5% to 7% are singletons. The table lists this clonotype with many counts. The antigen is undetermined.

The TCR comes from a male donor with early-stage non-small cell lung cancer. The J gene is TRBJ1-1, the V gene TRBV3-1; the D is unclear. The starting material was PBMCs, obtained at follow-up. This chain's CDR3 is CASSQQVGTEAFF. The CDR3, as DNA: TGTGCCAGCAGCCAACAGGTGGGCACTGAAGCTTTCTTT.